A single sample is the source of the 18 T cell receptor beta chains below, sequenced in a study of CD8 T cells in Susac syndrome. Reverse transcription of roughly 0.45 to 1 ug RNA used random hexamers. One entry per CDR3 protein, called by TCRdb with MiXCR from the immunoSEQ multiplex PCR reads. The table shows over 150,000 distinct CDR3 sequences, with over 90% occurring only once. The sample comprised CD4+ T cells from PBMCs. The receptors originated from a human donor with Susac syndrome.

The CDR3 bases are TGTGCCACCACCCCCGGGACGACAAATGGCTACACCTTC. Protein: CATTPGTTNGYTF. V is TRBV15 and J is TRBJ1-2; D is perhaps TRBD1 (5 bases). Trimming took off 7 bases at V and 6 bases at J, with 15 bases between the two ends. The length of the CDR3 is 13 residues. Germline V gene lookup returns CDR1 LNHNV and CDR2 YYDKDF (reference sequence).

V gene TRBV20-1 combines with J gene TRBJ2-7; D not resolved. Trimming removed 6 bases from V and 2 bases from J, with 14 bases in between. CDR1 and CDR2 (germline): DFQATT, SNEGSKA (reference sequence). The CDR3 totals 13 residues. The CDR3 region has the DNA TGCAGTGCCATCGGTGGAGTAGCCTACGAGCAGTACTTC. This sequence encodes CSAIGGVAYEQYF.

Points on this clonotype: At one boundary the junction diverges from the germline segment, which might be a read error. V usage is TRBV3-1 and J usage is TRBJ2-1; 7 bases line up with TRBD1. Germline CDR1 and CDR2: LGHDT and YNNKEL (reference sequence). The CDR3 is 16 residues long. The CDR3 sequence: CASRQGTDRSYNEQFF. The DNA of the CDR3 is TGTGCCAGCAGGCAAGGGACAGACCGCTCCTACAATGAGCAGTTCTTC.

The rearrangement uses TRBV29-1 and TRBJ2-1, with 9 positions matching TRBD2. Trimming at V came to 0 bases and at J to 7 bases, leaving 4 bases not matched to a gene. The CDR3 contains 14 residues. CDR1 is SQVTM, CDR2 ANQGSEA, per germline. The CDR3 sequence: CSVEDAGGKNEQFF. The CDR3 region has the DNA TGCAGCGTTGAAGATGCGGGGGGGAAGAATGAGCAGTTCTTC.

The CDR3: CASSLGGQWGDTEAFF. CDR3 nucleotides: TGTGCCAGCAGTTTAGGGGGACAATGGGGGGACACTGAAGCTTTCTTT. The V gene is TRBV6-5, the J gene TRBJ1-1; D perhaps matches TRBD1 (6 bases). Germline-derived CDR1 and CDR2 are MNHEY and SVGAGI. The CDR3 runs to 16 residues. Trimming shortened V by 4 bases and J by 3 bases, and 18 bases separated the two germline ends.

The V gene is TRBV4-3, the J gene TRBJ2-7; 8 bases fit TRBD2. J was trimmed by 5 bases and V by 0 bases; bases with no gene match: 3. The CDR3 has 14 amino acids. Germline assignment: CDR1 LGHNA and CDR2 YSLEER. The CDR3 spells CASSQDKTSDEQYF. The CDR3 DNA sequence: TGCGCCAGCAGCCAAGATAAGACTAGCGACGAGCAGTACTTC.

The chain recombines TRBV29-1 with TRBJ2-7, with 7 bases aligning to TRBD1. Germline V lookup: CDR1 SQVTM, CDR2 ANQGSEA. There are 11 residues in the CDR3. Written as DNA, the CDR3 is TGCAGTACAGGGGAAGGCTACGAGCAGTACTTC. This gives the protein CSTGEGYEQYF.

This chain joins TRBV28 and TRBJ2-2; D is unresolved. CDR3 length: 15 amino acids. CDR1 is MDHEN and CDR2 is SYDVKM in the germline V gene. V lost 6 bases and J lost 5, with 16 bases in between. The CDR3 reads CASSPPTPSTGELFF. In nucleotides, the CDR3 is TGTGCCAGCAGCCCACCTACCCCAAGTACCGGGGAGCTGTTTTTT.

The rearrangement links TRBV10-3 to TRBJ1-1; 7 bases line up with TRBD1. V lost 6 bases to trimming and J lost 3 bases; unmatched junction nucleotides: 4. CDR1 is ENHRY and CDR2 is SYGVKD in the germline V gene. CDR3 length: 13 amino acids. As DNA, the CDR3 is TGTGCCATCAGGGACAGGTCGGACACTGAAGCTTTCTTT. This encodes CAIRDRSDTEAFF.

The chain is built from TRBV29-1 and TRBJ1-1, with D tentatively TRBD1 (5 bases). The CDR3 contains 11 residues. Trimming took off 7 bases at V and 2 bases at J, with 8 bases between the two ends. The germline gives CDR1 SQVTM, CDR2 ANQGSEA. The CDR3 here is CSAGANTEAFF. CDR3 DNA sequence: TGCAGCGCTGGGGCCAACACTGAAGCTTTCTTT. The full variable domain, completed using reference TRBV29-1 and TRBJ1-1, is SAVISQKPSRDICQRGTSLTIQCQVDSQVTMMFWYRQQPGQSLTLIATANQGSEATYESGFVIDKFPISRPNLTFSTLTVSNMSPEDSSIYLCSAGANTEAFFGQGTRLTVV.

The V and J genes are TRBV9 and TRBJ2-2; unclear D gene. V gave up 5 bases and J gave up 0 bases, with 14 bases separating them. Germline-derived CDR1 and CDR2 are SGDLS and YYNGEE. This CDR3 spans 16 amino acids. CDR3 in amino acids: CASRFLTAPNTGELFF. The CDR3 DNA reads as TGTGCCAGCAGGTTCCTGACGGCACCGAACACCGGGGAGCTGTTTTTT.

The chain carries TRBV18 and TRBJ1-2; TRBD1 agrees at 9 bases. The CDR3 loop spans 16 amino acids. Trimming removed 5 bases from V and 4 bases from J; junction bases left unmatched: 11. The V gene's germline CDR1 is KGHSH and CDR2 LQKENI. In DNA, the CDR3 is TGTGCCAGCTCAACAGGGGGCGCGCCCGGTGGCTATGGCTACACCTTC. Translation: CASSTGGAPGGYGYTF.

The rearrangement links TRBV6-2 or TRBV6-3 to TRBJ2-1; maybe TRBD2 (6 bases). The germline gives CDR1 MNHEY, CDR2 SVGEGT. This CDR3 region has 17 residues. V was trimmed by 5 bases and J by 6 bases, leaving 23 bases between them. The CDR3 protein is CASSLFGGNTGSNEQFF. Here the CDR3 DNA reads TGTGCCAGCAGTCTCTTTGGAGGGAACACAGGTTCCAATGAGCAGTTCTTC.

This sequence joins TRBV30 and TRBJ2-2; unclear D gene. V shed 2 bases and J shed 4 bases, with 14 bases lying between them. The germline gives CDR1 GTSNPN, CDR2 SVGIG (reference sequence). CDR3 size: 15 residues. The CDR3 region has the DNA TGTGCCTGGAGTCGAACCAGATTAGTCACCGGGGAGCTGTTTTTT. This codes for CAWSRTRLVTGELFF.

This rearrangement joins TRBV19 to TRBJ1-5; 7 bases line up with TRBD1. Trimming at V came to 5 bases and at J to 4 bases, leaving 11 bases not matched to a gene. The CDR3 runs to 16 residues. Germline V gives CDR1 LNHDA, CDR2 SQIVND (reference sequence). CDR3 region: CASSPQTGMRNQPQHF. The CDR3 DNA reads as TGTGCCAGTAGTCCCCAGACAGGGATGAGGAATCAGCCCCAGCATTTT.

The genes are TRBV5-1 and TRBJ1-1, with D tentatively TRBD1 (5 bases). The CDR3 extends over 14 amino acids. Looked up from germline, CDR1 is SGHRS and CDR2 is YFSETQ. Trimming removed 2 bases at V and 5 bases at J, with 13 bases between. CDR3 sequence (DNA): TGCGCCAGCAGCTTTTCAGGGACGGGGACTGAAGCTTTCTTT. Amino acid sequence: CASSFSGTGTEAFF.

This chain connects TRBV28 to TRBJ1-4, with 7 nucleotides matching TRBD1. Germline CDR1 and CDR2: MDHEN and SYDVKM. The CDR3 has 14 amino acids. J was trimmed by 1 base and V by 7 bases; bases with no gene match: 3. This chain's CDR3 is CASKRGLTNEKLFF. The DNA for the CDR3 is TGTGCCAGCAAAAGGGGGCTAACTAATGAAAAACTGTTTTTT.

The rearrangement uses TRBV4-1 and TRBJ2-1, with 7 positions matching TRBD1. CDR1 MGHRA and CDR2 YSYEKL come from the germline V gene. The CDR3 is 13 amino acids. V gave up 3 bases and J gave up 8 bases; unmatched junction bases: 4. Here the CDR3 reads CASSHRQGYEQFF. The CDR3 bases are TGCGCCAGCAGCCATAGACAGGGTTATGAGCAGTTCTTC.